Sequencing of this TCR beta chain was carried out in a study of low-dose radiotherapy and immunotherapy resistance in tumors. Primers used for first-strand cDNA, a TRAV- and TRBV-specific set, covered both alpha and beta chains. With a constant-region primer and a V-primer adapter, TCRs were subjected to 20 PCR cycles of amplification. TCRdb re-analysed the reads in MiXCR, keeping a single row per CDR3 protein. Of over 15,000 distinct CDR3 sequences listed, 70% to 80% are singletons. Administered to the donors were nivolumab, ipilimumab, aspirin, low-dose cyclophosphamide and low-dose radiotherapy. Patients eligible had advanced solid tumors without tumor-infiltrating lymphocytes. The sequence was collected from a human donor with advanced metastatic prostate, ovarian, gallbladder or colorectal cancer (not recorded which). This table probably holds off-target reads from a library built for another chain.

CDR3 sequence: CASSGVKIAGNNEQFF. The CDR3 nucleotides are TGTGCCAGCAGTGGGGTGAAAATAGCGGGGAACAATGAGCAGTTCTTC. V usage is TRBV28 and J usage is TRBJ2-1; 8 bases are a match to TRBD2. The CDR3 runs to 16 residues. V dropped 5 bases and J dropped 5; count of bases not matched to a gene: 11. Germline CDR1 reads MDHEN; CDR2 reads SYDVKM.